This T cell receptor beta chain originates from a study of blood T cell repertoires in COVID-19 (dated by TCRdb to the early 2020s). General notes on the study: Samples from collaborators originated in the United States, Italy and Spain and spanned both the acute and convalescent phases of COVID-19. The prospective study material was composed of cDNA or gDNA derived from T cells, B-cell-depleted T cells, or PBMCs. Subjects who had been exposed to COVID-19, were actively infected with it, or had recovered from it provided the deeply sampled blood TCRbeta repertoires that made up the dataset. The repertoires were released in a freely available public database intended as a resource for research on the immune response to SARS-CoV-2. Samples came from the ongoing ImmuneRACE study (first 160 participants) plus 1,254 subjects from 6 global collaborators. Sample metadata almost always included a de-identified subject ID, COVID-19 status, age in years and sex. Where available, HLA class I and class II types were taken from metadata supplied by the sample provider and were not determined by assay-based typing.

For this clone: Its target antigen remains unknown. No base qualities exist here, and no much larger clone lies one base off it.

The immunoSEQ Assay, a bias-controlled multiplex PCR, was used to amplify TCRbeta CDR3 regions from genomic DNA. The authors processed their data as follows. Within the assay, amplification of reference gene primers was used to estimate how many nucleated cells each sample contained. Sequence reads were collapsed and filtered to measure the absolute abundance of every unique TCRbeta CDR3 rearrangement. Productive Simpson clonality was computed per sample as the square root of Simpson's diversity index over productive rearrangements. TCRdb stores this immuneACCESS table with in-frame sequences only. Part of the clones is absent; in the studies checked, under half of the shortfall reflects unresolved V genes, and no reason is known for the rest. V and J calls plus clone size are reproduced from that table; the DNA served to infer D and trimming. The sample table shows more than 110,000 clones, and 85% are seen once. The ten largest clones capture about 3.2% of the sample.

Each collaborating institution followed its own protocols to collect whole blood in K2EDTA tubes. For TCRbeta analysis, collaborator samples were shipped as frozen whole blood, as isolated PBMCs, or as DNA extracted from either sample type. What the study reported, not specific to this receptor: Clinical and demographic metadata were provided uncurated, with the amount varying by source and participant.

The TCR sequence derives from a man between 50 and 59 years old with acute or convalescent COVID-19. Sequencing was performed on peripheral blood.

In nucleotide form, the sequence is TGCGCCAGCAGTGAACAGGGAATCTACGAGCAGTACTTC. This codes for CASSEQGIYEQYF. Recombination linked TRBV10-2 to TRBJ2-7; D gene: possibly TRBD1, on 6 matching bases. From the germline V gene, CDR1 is WSHSY and CDR2 is SAAADI. Inclusive of the bounding cysteine and phenylalanine, the CDR3 is 13 residues long. The entry retains the CDR3 DNA only, 39 bases that are in frame from base 1. V is shortened by 3 bases, J by 3 bases, and the region joining them spans 9 bases.